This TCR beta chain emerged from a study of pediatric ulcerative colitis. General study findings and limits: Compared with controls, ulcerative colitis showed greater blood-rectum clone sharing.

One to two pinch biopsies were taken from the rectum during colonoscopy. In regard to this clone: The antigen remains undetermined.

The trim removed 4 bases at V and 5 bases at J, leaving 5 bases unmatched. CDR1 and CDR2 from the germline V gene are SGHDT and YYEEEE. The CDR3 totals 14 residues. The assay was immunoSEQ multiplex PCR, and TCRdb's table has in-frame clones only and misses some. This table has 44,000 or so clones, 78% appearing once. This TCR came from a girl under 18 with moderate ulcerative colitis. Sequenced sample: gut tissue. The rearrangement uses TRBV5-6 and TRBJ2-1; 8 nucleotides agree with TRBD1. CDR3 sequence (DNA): TGTGCCAGCAGCCTAGGACAGGGCCACAATGAGCAGTTCTTC. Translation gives CASSLGQGHNEQFF.